This record concerns one T cell receptor (beta chain) sequence. The antigen remains unidentified. These data belong to a study of cytomegalovirus exposure and HLA in healthy donors. V lost 0 bases and J 2 bases, leaving 10 bases between the germline ends. This CDR3 contains 15 residues. The germline gives CDR1 KGHSH, CDR2 LQKENI. The PCR used 60 Vbeta and 13 Jbeta primers. Repertoires were generated with immunoSEQ multiplex PCR, while TCRdb's copy carries only in-frame clones and drops some. The sample has roughly 97,000 clones, 60% to 80% seen once. Study results and caveats: Reportedly, cytomegalovirus status was diagnosed with high sensitivity and specificity. Investigators reported around 150 TCR beta chains as tied to cytomegalovirus.

The sequencing sample was made of PBMCs. The chain combines TRBV18 with TRBJ2-5, with D possibly being TRBD1 (6 bases). The receptor was derived from a man between 60 and 75 years old in good health and CMV-seropositive. CDR3 amino acids: CASSPPGTPQETQYF. DNA of the CDR3: TGTGCCAGCTCACCACCCGGGACACCACAAGAGACCCAGTACTTC.